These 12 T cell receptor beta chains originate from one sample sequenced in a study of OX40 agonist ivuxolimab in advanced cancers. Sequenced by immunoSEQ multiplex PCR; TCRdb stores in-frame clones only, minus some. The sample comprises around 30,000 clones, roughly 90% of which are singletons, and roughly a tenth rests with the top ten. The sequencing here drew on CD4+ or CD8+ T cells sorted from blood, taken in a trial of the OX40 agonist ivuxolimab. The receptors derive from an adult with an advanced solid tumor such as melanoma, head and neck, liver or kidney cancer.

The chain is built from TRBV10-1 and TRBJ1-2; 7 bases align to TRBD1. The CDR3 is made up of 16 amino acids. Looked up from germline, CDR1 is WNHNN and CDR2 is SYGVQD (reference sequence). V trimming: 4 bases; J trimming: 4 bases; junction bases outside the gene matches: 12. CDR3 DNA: TGCGCCAGCAGTGGGCCTCACAGGGGCGCAGGCTATGGCTACACCTTC. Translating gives CASSGPHRGAGYGYTF.

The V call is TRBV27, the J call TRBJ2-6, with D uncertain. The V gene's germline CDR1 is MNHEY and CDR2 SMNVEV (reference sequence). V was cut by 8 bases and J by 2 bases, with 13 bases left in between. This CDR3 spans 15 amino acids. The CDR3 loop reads CASRSAQAGANVLTF. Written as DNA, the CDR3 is TGTGCCAGCCGGAGCGCCCAAGCTGGGGCCAACGTCCTGACTTTC.

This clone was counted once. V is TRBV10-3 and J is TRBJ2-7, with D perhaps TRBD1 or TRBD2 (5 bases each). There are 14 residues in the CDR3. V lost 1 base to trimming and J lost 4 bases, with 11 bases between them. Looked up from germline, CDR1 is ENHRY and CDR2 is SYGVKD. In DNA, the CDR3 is TGTGCCATCAGTGAGTTACTCGAGGGGTACGAGCAGTACTTC. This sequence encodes CAISELLEGYEQYF.

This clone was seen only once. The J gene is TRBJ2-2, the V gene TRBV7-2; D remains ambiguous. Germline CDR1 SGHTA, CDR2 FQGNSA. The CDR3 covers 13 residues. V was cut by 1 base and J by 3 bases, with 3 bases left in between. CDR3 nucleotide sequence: TGTGCCAGCAGCTTAGGGCACACCGGGGAGCTGTTTTTT. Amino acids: CASSLGHTGELFF.

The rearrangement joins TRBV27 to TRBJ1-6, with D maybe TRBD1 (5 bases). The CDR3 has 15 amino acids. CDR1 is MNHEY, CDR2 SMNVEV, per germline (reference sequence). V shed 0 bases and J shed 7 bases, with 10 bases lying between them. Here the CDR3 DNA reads TGTGCCAGCAGTTTATCGCTCGGGGCAAATTCACCCCTCCACTTT. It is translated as CASSLSLGANSPLHF.

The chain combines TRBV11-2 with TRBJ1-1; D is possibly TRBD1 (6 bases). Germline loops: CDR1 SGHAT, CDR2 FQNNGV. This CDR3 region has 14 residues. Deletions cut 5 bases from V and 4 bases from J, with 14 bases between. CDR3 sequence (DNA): TGTGCCAGCAGCCCCGGAGGGGGGACCACTGAAGCTTTCTTT. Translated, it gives CASSPGGGTTEAFF.

The chain's CDR3 is CASSLSPPERGPDTQYF. The CDR3 nucleotides read TGTGCCAGCAGTTTATCACCCCCAGAACGAGGGCCAGATACGCAGTATTTT. The chain recombines TRBV27 with TRBJ2-3, with D maybe TRBD2 (5 bases). Germline V gives CDR1 MNHEY, CDR2 SMNVEV (reference sequence). Trimming cost V 0 bases and J 4 bases, with 17 bases left between them. CDR3 size: 17 residues.

The CDR3 region has the DNA TGTGCCAGCAGTTACGGGGGTGAGCAGTTCTTC. The encoded protein is CASSYGGEQFF. The rearrangement links TRBV6-5 to TRBJ2-1; either TRBD1 or TRBD2 may fit D (5 bases each). V was shortened by 2 bases and J by 9 bases, with 5 bases between the two germline ends. Germline V gives CDR1 MNHEY, CDR2 SVGAGI. The CDR3 sequence is 11 residues long.

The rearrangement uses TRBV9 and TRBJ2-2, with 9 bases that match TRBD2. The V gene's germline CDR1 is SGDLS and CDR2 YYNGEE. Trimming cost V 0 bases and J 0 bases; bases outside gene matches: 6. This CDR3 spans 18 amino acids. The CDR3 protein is CASSVGLAGNANTGELFF. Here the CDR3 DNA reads TGTGCCAGCAGCGTAGGGCTAGCGGGGAATGCGAACACCGGGGAGCTGTTTTTT.

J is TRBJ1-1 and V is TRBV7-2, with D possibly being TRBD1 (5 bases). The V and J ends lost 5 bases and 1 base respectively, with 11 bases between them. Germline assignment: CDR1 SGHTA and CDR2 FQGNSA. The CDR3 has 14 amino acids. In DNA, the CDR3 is TGTGCCAGCAGCGCTACAGGTTCGAACACTGAAGCTTTCTTT. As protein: CASSATGSNTEAFF.

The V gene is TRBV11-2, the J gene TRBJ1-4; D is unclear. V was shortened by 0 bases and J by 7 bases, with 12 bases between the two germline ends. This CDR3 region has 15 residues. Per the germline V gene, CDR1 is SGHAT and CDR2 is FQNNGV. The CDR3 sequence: CASSLDRRLGEKLFF. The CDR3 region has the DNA TGTGCCAGCAGCTTAGATCGAAGGCTAGGTGAAAAACTGTTTTTT.

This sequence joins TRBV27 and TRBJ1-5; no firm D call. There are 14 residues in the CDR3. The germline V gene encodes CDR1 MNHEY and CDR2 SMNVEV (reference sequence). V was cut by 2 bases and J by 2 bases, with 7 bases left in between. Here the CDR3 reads CASSLVGGNQPQHF. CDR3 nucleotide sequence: TGTGCCAGCAGTTTAGTGGGAGGCAATCAGCCCCAGCATTTT.